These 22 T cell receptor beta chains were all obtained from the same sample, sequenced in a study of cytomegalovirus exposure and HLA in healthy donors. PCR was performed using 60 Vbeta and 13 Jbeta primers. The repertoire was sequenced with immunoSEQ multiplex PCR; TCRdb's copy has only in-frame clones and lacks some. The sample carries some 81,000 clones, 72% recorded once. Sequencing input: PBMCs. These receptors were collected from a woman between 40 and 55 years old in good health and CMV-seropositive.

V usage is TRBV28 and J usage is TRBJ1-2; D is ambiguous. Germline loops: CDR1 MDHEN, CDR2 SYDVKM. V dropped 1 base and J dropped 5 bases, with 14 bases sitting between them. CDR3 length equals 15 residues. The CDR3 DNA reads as TGTGCCAGCAGTTTATCAGCCAGGCGCGTTTATGGCTACACCTTC. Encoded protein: CASSLSARRVYGYTF.

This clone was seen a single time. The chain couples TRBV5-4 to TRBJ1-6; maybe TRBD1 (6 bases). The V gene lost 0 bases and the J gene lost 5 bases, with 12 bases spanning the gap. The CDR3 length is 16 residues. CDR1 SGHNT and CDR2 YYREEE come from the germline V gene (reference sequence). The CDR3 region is CASSLDQGINNSPLHF. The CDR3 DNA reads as TGTGCCAGCAGCTTGGACCAGGGGATTAATAATTCACCCCTCCACTTT.

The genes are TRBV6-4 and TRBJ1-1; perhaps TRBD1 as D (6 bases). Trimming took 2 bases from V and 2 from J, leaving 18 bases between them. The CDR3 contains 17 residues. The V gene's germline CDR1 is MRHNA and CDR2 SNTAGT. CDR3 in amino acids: CASSDGWTEGVNTEAFF. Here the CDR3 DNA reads TGTGCCAGCAGTGACGGGTGGACAGAGGGGGTAAACACTGAAGCTTTCTTT.

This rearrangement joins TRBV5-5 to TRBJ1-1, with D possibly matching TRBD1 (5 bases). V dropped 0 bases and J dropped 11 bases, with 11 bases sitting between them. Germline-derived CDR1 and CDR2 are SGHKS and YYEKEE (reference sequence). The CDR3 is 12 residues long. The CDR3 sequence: CASSLAPGNAFF. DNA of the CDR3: TGTGCCAGCAGCTTGGCCCCAGGGAACGCTTTCTTT.

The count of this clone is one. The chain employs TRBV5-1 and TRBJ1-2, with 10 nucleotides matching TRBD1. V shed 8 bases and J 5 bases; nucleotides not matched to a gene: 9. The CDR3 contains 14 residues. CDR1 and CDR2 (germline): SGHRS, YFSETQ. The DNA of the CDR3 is TGCGCCAGTAAGACGGGACAGGGGTATTATGGCTACACCTTC. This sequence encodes CASKTGQGYYGYTF.

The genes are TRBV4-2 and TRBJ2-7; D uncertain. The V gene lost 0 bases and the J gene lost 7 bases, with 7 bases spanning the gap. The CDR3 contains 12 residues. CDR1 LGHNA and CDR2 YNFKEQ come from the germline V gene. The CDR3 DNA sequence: TGTGCCAGCAGCCAAGACGGCGGAGAGCAGTACTTC. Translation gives CASSQDGGEQYF.

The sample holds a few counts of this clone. The CDR3 DNA is TGTGCCACAAGGGAAGTACAGGGGGCGGCTTTCTTT. It codes for CATREVQGAAFF. The chain carries TRBV19 and TRBJ1-1, with 9 bases lining up with TRBD1. The germline CDR1 and CDR2 sequences are LNHDA and SQIVND (reference sequence). Trimming cost V 10 bases and J 11 bases; bases outside gene matches: 11. The CDR3 is made up of 12 amino acids.

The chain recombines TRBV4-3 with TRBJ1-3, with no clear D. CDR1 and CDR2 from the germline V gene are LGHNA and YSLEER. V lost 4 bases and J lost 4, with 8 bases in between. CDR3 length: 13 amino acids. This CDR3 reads CASSPEEGNTIYF. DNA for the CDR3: TGCGCCAGCAGCCCAGAGGAGGGAAACACCATATATTTT.

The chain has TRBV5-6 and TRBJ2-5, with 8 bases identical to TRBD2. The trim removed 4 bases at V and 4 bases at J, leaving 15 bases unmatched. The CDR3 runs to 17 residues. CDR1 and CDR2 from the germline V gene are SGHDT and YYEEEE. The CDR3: CASSHVAGGSGVETQYF. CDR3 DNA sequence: TGTGCCAGCAGCCACGTTGCGGGGGGAAGCGGGGTAGAGACCCAGTACTTC. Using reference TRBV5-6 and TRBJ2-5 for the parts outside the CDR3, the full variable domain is DAGVTQSPTHLIKTRGQQVTLRCSPKSGHDTVSWYQQALGQGPQFIFQYYEEEERQRGNFPDRFSGHQFPNYSSELNVNALLLGDSALYLCASSHVAGGSGVETQYFGPGTRLLVL.

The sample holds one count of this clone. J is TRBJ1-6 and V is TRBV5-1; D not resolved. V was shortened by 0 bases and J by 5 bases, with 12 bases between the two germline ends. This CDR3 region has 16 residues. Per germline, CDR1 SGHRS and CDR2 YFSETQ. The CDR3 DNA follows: TGCGCCAGCAGCTTGGAACCCGTGGAGCATAATTCACCCCTCCACTTT. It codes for CASSLEPVEHNSPLHF.

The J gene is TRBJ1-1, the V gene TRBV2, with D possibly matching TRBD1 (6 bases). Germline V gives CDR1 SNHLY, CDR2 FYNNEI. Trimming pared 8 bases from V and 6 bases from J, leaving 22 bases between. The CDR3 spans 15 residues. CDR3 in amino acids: CASRYQKSSGAEAFF. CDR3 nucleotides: TGTGCCAGCCGCTACCAGAAATCCTCAGGGGCTGAAGCTTTCTTT.

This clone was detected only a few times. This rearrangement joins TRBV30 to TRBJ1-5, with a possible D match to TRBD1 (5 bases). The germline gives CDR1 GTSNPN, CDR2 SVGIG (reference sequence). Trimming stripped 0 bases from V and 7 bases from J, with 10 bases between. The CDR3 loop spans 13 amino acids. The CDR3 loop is CAWSVTEGQPQHF. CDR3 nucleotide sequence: TGTGCCTGGAGTGTAACGGAGGGGCAGCCCCAGCATTTT.

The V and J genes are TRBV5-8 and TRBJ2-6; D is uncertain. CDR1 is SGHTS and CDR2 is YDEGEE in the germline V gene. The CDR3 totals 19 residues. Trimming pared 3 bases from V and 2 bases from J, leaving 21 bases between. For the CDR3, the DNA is TGTGCCAGCAGCTCTGCCGATTGGAGCTCAAGGACTGGGGCCAACGTCCTGACTTTC. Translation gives CASSSADWSSRTGANVLTF.

CDR3 sequence: CASSIEISAGIDQPYEQYF. CDR3 bases: TGTGCCAGTAGTATAGAAATCTCGGCGGGGATAGATCAACCCTACGAGCAGTACTTC. The chain joins TRBV19 to TRBJ2-7; the D gene is possibly TRBD2 (6 bases). V was clipped by 0 bases and J by 2 bases, with 23 bases between them. The CDR3 consists of 19 residues. CDR1 and CDR2 from the germline V gene are LNHDA and SQIVND (reference sequence). The full variable domain, its missing parts supplied by reference TRBV19 and TRBJ2-7, is DGGITQSPKYLFRKEGQNVTLSCEQNLNHDAMYWYRQDPGQGLRLIYYSQIVNDFQKGDIAEGYSVSREKKESFPLTVTSAQKNPTAFYLCASSIEISAGIDQPYEQYFGPGTRLTVT.

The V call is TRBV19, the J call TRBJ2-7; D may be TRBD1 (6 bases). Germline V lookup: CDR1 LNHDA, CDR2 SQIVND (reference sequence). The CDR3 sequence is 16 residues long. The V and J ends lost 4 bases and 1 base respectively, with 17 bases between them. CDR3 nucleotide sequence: TGTGCCAGTAGTACCAAGACAGGTGGGACATCCTACGAGCAGTACTTC. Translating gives CASSTKTGGTSYEQYF. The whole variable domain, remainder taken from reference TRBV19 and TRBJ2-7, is DGGITQSPKYLFRKEGQNVTLSCEQNLNHDAMYWYRQDPGQGLRLIYYSQIVNDFQKGDIAEGYSVSREKKESFPLTVTSAQKNPTAFYLCASSTKTGGTSYEQYFGPGTRLTVT.

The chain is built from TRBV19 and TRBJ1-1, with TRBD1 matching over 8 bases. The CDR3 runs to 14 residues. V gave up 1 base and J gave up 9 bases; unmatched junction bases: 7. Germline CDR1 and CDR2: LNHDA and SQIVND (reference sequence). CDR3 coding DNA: TGTGCCAGTAGTATAGCAGGGGGCCTGCTGAAAGCTTTCTTT. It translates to CASSIAGGLLKAFF.

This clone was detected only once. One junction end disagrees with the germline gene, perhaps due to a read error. The CDR3 loop is CATSRIGWDRGFGYPF. Written as DNA, the CDR3 is TGTGCCACCAGCAGAATAGGTTGGGACAGGGGATTTGGCTACCCCTTC. V and J are TRBV15 and TRBJ1-2, with 10 bases identical to TRBD1. This CDR3 region has 16 residues. Looked up from germline, CDR1 is LNHNV and CDR2 is YYDKDF (reference sequence).

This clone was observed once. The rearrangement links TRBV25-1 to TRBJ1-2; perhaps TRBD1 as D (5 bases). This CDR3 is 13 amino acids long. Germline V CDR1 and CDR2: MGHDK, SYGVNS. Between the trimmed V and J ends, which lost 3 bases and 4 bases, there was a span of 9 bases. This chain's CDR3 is CASSDPQGYGYTF. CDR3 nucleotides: TGTGCCAGCAGTGATCCGCAGGGCTATGGCTACACCTTC.

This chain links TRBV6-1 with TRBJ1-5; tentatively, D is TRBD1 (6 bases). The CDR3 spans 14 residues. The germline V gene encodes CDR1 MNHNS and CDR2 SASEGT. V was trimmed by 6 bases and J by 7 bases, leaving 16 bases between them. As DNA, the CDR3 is TGTGCCAGCAGCCCTAGGGGGTTAGGGCAGCCCCAGCATTTT. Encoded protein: CASSPRGLGQPQHF.

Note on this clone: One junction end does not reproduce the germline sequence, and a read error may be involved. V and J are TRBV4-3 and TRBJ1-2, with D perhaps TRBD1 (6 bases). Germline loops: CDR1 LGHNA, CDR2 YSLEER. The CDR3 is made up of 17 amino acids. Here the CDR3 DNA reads TGCGCCAGCAGCCAAGCGCTAATAGGGGGAGATAACTATGGCTACCCCTTC. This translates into CASSQALIGGDNYGYPF.

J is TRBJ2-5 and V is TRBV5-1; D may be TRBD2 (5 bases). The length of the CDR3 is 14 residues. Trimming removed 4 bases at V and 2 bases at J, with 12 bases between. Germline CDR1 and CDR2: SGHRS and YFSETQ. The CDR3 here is CASSVSGLQETQYF. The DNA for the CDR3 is TGCGCCAGCAGCGTGTCGGGGTTACAAGAGACCCAGTACTTC.

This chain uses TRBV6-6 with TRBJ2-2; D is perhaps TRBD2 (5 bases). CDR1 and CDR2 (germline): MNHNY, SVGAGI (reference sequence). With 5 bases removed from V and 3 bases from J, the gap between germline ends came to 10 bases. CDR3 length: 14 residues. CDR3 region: CASSPGIDTGELFF. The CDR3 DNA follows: TGTGCCAGCAGTCCCGGGATCGACACCGGGGAGCTGTTTTTT.